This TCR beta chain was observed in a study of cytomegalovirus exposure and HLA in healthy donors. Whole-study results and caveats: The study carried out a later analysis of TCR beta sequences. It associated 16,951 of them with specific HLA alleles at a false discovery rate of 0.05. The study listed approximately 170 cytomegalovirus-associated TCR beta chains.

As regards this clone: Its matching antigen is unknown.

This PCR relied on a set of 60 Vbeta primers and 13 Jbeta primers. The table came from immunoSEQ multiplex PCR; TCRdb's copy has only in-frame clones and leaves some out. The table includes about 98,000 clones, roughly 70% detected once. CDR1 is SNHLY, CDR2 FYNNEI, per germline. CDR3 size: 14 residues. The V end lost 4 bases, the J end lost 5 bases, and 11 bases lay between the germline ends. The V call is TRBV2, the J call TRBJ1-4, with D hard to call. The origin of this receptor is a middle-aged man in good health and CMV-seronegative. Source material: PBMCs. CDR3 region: CASSANSYNEKLFF. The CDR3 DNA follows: TGTGCCAGCAGTGCGAACAGCTACAATGAAAAACTGTTTTTT.